This T cell receptor beta chain is from a study of blood T cell repertoires in COVID-19. The CDR3 consists of 17 residues. V dropped 3 bases and J dropped 0; count of bases not matched to a gene: 8. Germline V gene data show CDR1 as DFQATT and CDR2 as SNEGSKA (reference sequence). Source study methods: Reference gene primer amplification in the assay estimated nucleated cell counts. The assay was immunoSEQ multiplex PCR, and TCRdb's table has in-frame clones only and misses some. The V and J calls and clone size were taken over from that table, and D and trimming were inferred from the DNA. This table has over 150,000 clones, about 86% appearing once.

This sequence originates from a man aged 50-60 years with active or convalescent COVID-19. The chain combines TRBV20-1 with TRBJ2-6; TRBD1 matches at 7 bases. Sequencing was carried out using peripheral blood. The CDR3 DNA reads as TGCAGTGCTAGTCTCAGACAGGGCCGCTCTGGGGCCAACGTCCTGACTTTC. The encoded protein is CSASLRQGRSGANVLTF.